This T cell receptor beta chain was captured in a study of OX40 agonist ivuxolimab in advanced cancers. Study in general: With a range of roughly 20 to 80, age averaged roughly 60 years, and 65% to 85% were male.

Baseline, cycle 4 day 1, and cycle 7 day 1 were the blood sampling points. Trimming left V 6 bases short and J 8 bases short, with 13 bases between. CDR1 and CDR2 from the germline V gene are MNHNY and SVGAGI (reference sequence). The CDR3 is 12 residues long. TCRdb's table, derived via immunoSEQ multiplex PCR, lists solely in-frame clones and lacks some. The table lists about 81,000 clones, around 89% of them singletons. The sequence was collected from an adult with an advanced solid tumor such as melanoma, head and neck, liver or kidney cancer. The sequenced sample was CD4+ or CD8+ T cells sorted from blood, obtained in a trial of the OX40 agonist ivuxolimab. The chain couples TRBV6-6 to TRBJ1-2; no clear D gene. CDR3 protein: CASSPTPTGYTF. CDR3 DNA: TGTGCCAGCAGCCCTACCCCTACCGGCTACACCTTC.